A few counts support the clone carrying this T cell receptor (beta chain). Antigen: not known. V lost 0 bases, J lost 5 bases, and 11 bases lay in between. The CDR3 runs to 14 residues. The germline gives CDR1 LGHNA, CDR2 YSLEER. Scientists made TCR beta libraries using quantitative 5'-RACE with molecular barcodes. MiXCR was run by TCRdb on the 5' RACE reads, yielding one entry per CDR3 protein. The sample includes some 40,000 distinct CDR3 sequences, about 9.3% of them seen just once. The data were obtained in a study of CD8 T cells in ankylosing spondylitis. Study results and caveats: Past studies reported some motif variants in reactive arthritis synovial fluid and blood. Significantly higher representation of disease-linked clones was reported for matched ankylosing spondylitis synovial fluid.

This TCR derives from a male donor with ankylosing spondylitis or in good health (not recorded which). Sequenced material: blood, either unsorted or a sorted T cell fraction (not recorded which). This chain connects TRBV4-3 to TRBJ2-7; the D gene is possibly TRBD1 (5 bases). CDR3 residues: CASSQDRAGNEQYF. The CDR3 DNA is TGCGCCAGCAGCCAAGATCGGGCAGGGAACGAGCAGTACTTC.